This T cell receptor (beta chain) was found in a study of T cell responses to AZD1222 COVID-19 vaccine. Sequencing used immunoSEQ multiplex PCR; TCRdb keeps in-frame clones, though not all of them. Among approximately 64,000 clones listed, around 84% were seen once. Study results and limitations: Spike-specific TCR breadth and depth grew following two AZD1222 doses.

Trimming shortened V by 0 bases and J by 2 bases, and 9 bases separated the two germline ends. This CDR3 comprises 15 residues. Germline-derived CDR1 and CDR2 are SGDLS and YYNGEE. Points on this clone: Its antigen is not identified.

The chain employs TRBV9 and TRBJ1-3; perhaps TRBD1 as D (5 bases). The receptor was isolated from an adult in good health. Sequencing used peripheral blood, obtained on day 0 of AZD1222 vaccination. The CDR3 DNA is TGTGCCAGCAGCGTAGACCCGGGGCCTGGAAACACCATATATTTT. Protein product: CASSVDPGPGNTIYF.